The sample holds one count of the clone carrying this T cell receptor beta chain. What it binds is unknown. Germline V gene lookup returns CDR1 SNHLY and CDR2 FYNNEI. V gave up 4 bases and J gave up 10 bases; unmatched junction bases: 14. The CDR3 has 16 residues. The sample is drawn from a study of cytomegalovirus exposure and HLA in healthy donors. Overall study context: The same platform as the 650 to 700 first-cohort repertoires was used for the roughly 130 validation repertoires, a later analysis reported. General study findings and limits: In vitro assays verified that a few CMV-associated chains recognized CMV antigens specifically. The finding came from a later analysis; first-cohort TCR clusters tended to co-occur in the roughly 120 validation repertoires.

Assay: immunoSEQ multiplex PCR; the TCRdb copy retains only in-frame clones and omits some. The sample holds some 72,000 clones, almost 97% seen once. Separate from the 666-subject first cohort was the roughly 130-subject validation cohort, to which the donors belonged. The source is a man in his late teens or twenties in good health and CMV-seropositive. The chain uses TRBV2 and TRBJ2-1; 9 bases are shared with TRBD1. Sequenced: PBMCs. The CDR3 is CASSGGTGRGAGEQFF. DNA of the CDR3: TGTGCCAGCAGTGGAGGGACAGGGAGAGGGGCAGGAGAGCAGTTCTTC.